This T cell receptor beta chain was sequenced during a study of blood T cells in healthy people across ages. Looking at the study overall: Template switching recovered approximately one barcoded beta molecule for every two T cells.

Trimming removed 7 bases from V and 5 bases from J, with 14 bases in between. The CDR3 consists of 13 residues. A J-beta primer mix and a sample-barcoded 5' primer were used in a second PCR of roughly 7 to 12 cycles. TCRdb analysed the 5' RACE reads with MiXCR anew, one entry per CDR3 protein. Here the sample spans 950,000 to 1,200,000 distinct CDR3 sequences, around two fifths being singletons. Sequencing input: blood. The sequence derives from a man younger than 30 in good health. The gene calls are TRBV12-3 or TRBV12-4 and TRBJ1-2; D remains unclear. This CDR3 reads CASTTHDPYGYTF. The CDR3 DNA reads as TGTGCCAGCACCACGCACGACCCTTATGGCTACACCTTC.